Below are 5 T cell receptor beta chains sequenced from a single sample in a study of T cells in localized non-small cell lung cancer (dated by TCRdb to 2020 to 2022). Receptor libraries were prepared by the immunoSEQ multiplex PCR assay. TCRdb retrieved this table from immuneACCESS and kept in-frame rearrangements only. Not all clones are present; in checked studies, unresolved V genes account for under half, and no reason is known for the remainder. The sample table lists approximately 40,000 clones, approximately 83% of them with a count of one. About 6.5% of the sample rests with the top ten. The sequencing here drew on peripheral blood, taken before any cancer treatment. The receptors were gathered from a man between 35 and 75 years old with stage I lung adenocarcinoma.

The chain has TRBV29-1 and TRBJ2-5; no clear D gene. The germline V and J ends were trimmed by 3 bases and 1 base, with 6 bases remaining between them. There are 12 residues in the CDR3. Germline CDR1 reads SQVTM; CDR2 reads ANQGSEA. CDR3 DNA sequence: TGCAGCGTTGAGCAGCGCCAAGAGACCCAGTACTTC. This gives the protein CSVEQRQETQYF.

The chain links TRBV4-2 to TRBJ2-1; D not certain. This CDR3 has 14 amino acids. The germline CDR1 and CDR2 sequences are LGHNA and YNFKEQ. The V end lost 0 bases, the J end lost 4 bases, and 7 bases lay between the germline ends. The CDR3 sequence is CASSQDLLYNEQFF. CDR3 nucleotide sequence: TGTGCCAGCAGCCAAGACCTGCTATACAATGAGCAGTTCTTC.

This sequence joins TRBV29-1 and TRBJ2-1; 8 bases fit TRBD2. Germline CDR1 is SQVTM and CDR2 is ANQGSEA. The CDR3 is made up of 11 amino acids. J gave up 12 bases and V 3 bases, and 4 bases lay outside the gene matches. CDR3 sequence: CSVDRGLGQFF. The CDR3 nucleotides are TGCAGCGTTGACAGGGGACTAGGGCAGTTCTTC.

The chain's CDR3 is CASSRILGGPSNEQFF. The CDR3 coding sequence is TGCGCCAGCAGCCGAATCTTGGGAGGGCCGTCCAATGAGCAGTTCTTC. The chain carries TRBV4-3 and TRBJ2-1, with 7 bases aligning to TRBD2. This CDR3 is built from 16 residues. With V trimmed by 4 bases and J by 6 bases, 12 bases remained unmatched. Germline CDR1 and CDR2: LGHNA and YSLEER.

The J gene is TRBJ2-1, the V gene TRBV23-1, with D tentatively TRBD1 (5 bases). TRBV23-1 counts as an open reading frame of uncertain function. This CDR3 comprises 16 residues. Trimming pared 0 bases from V and 0 bases from J, leaving 9 bases between. The CDR3 here is CASSQSGRSSYNEQFF. The CDR3 DNA reads TGCGCCAGCAGTCAATCGGGGCGGAGCTCCTACAATGAGCAGTTCTTC.